Below, one T cell receptor (beta chain) is given with its context. Antigen specificity is unknown. The repertoire was sequenced with immunoSEQ multiplex PCR; TCRdb's copy has only in-frame clones and lacks some. Altogether some 65,000 clones are present, approximately 62% being singletons, with the ten largest covering roughly 14%. The data originate from a study of cytotoxic CD8 clonotypes in ibrutinib-treated CLL. Overall study findings and caveats: Increased clonality at ibrutinib response gave way to a return toward baseline at progression.

In germline, CDR1 is MNHEY, CDR2 SMNVEV (reference sequence). The V gene lost 3 bases and the J gene lost 6 bases, with 20 bases spanning the gap. CDR3 length equals 16 residues. The material was PBMCs, obtained after 12 months of ibrutinib treatment. The J gene is TRBJ1-2, the V gene TRBV27; a possible D gene is TRBD1 (5 bases). This receptor was taken from a human donor with chronic lymphocytic leukemia. The DNA of the CDR3 is TGTGCCAGCAGTTTTAGATCAGGGAGCAGTTTCGATGGCTACACCTTC. Translation gives CASSFRSGSSFDGYTF.